The T cell receptor beta chain described here comes from a study of T cells after yellow fever vaccination. One entry per CDR3 protein results from TCRdb running MiXCR on the 5' RACE reads. In the table there are over 250,000 distinct CDR3 sequences, about 5.2% of which are singletons. The CDR3 covers 14 residues. Germline CDR1 reads LGHDT; CDR2 reads YNNKEL (reference sequence). The V segment lost 4 bases and the J segment 4 bases; nucleotides outside the gene matches: 3. The genes are TRBV3-1 and TRBJ2-2, with TRBD2 matching over 7 bases. Sequenced here: CD4+ T cells sorted from PBMCs, sampled on the day of the yellow fever booster vaccination. The TCR was taken from a man between 18 and 35 years old who received the YFV17D yellow fever vaccine. DNA of the CDR3: TGTGCCAGCAGCCGGCGACTAGCCACCGGGGAGCTGTTTTTT. Residues: CASSRRLATGELFF.